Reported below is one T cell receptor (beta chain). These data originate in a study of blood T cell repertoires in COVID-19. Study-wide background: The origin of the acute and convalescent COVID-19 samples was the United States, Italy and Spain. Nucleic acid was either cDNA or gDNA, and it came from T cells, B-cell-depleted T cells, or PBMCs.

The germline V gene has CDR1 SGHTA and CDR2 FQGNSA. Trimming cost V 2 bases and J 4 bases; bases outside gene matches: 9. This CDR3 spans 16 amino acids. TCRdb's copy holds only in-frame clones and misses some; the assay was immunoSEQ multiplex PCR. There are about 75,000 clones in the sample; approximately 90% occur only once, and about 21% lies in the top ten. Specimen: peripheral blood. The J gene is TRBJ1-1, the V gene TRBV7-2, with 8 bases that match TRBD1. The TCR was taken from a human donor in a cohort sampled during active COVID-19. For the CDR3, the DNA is TGTGCCAGCAGCTTACAGGGGGCGCGGGTGGCCACTGAAGCTTTCTTT. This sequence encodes CASSLQGARVATEAFF.